This T cell receptor (beta chain) was captured by sequencing in a study of OX40 agonist ivuxolimab in advanced cancers. CDR1 is MGHRA, CDR2 YSYEKL, per germline. CDR3 length equals 13 residues. V was clipped by 4 bases and J by 15 bases, with 19 bases between them. Clones were sequenced by immunoSEQ multiplex PCR, and TCRdb holds only the in-frame ones, with some missing. This sample has around 41,000 clones, with about 87% found just once. This sequence was found in an adult with an advanced solid tumor such as melanoma, head and neck, liver or kidney cancer. The source was CD4+ or CD8+ T cells sorted from blood, collected in a trial of the OX40 agonist ivuxolimab. V is TRBV4-1 and J is TRBJ1-5; the D is unclear. The CDR3 nucleotides are TGCGCCAGCAGCCCCCCCTTGACCGAGCCACGGCATTTT. Protein sequence: CASSPPLTEPRHF.